This T cell receptor beta chain was identified in a study of Ad26.COV2.S vaccination and SARS-CoV-2 variants. Treatment noted: over 15 received Ad26.COV2.S at low or high dose, single or two shots; a few received placebo; per-sample allocation not given. The samples date from day 63 after the first vaccine or placebo injection. Data came from immunoSEQ multiplex PCR; TCRdb stores just in-frame clones and leaves some out. The sample lists about 350,000 clones, roughly 81% seen once, with around 3% in the top ten. This clone has more than one count but fewer than ten. Trimming removed 4 bases from V and 6 bases from J, with 13 bases in between. CDR3 length: 13 amino acids. In germline, CDR1 is SQVTM, CDR2 ANQGSEA.

Sequenced material: peripheral blood, taken in a trial of Ad26.COV2.S vaccine versus placebo. The sequence was collected from a person between 18 and 65 years old who received the Ad26.COV2.S COVID-19 vaccine or a placebo. The rearrangement joins TRBV29-1 to TRBJ2-1, with D unclear. DNA of the CDR3: TGCAGCGTTGGAGGCAGGTTTTCCAATGAGCAGTTCTTC. Amino acids: CSVGGRFSNEQFF.